This TCR beta chain was identified during a study of PD-L1 blockade in urothelial cancer. Turning to the study itself: The study started patients on atezolizumab in about 2014, giving 1,200 mg intravenously every 3 weeks. At 3 weeks after treatment start (second dose) and again at 6 weeks, blood was analyzed. Reported median T cell count for blood samples was around 150,000.

The CDR3 runs 16 residues. In germline, CDR1 is SGHKS, CDR2 YYEKEE (reference sequence). V gave up 1 base and J gave up 0 bases; unmatched junction bases: 6. Synthetic TCR analog templates were added to each PCR reaction. Profiled with immunoSEQ multiplex PCR; TCRdb holds only in-frame clones, not every one. The profile shows 75,000 to 90,000 clones, roughly 82% of them singletons. The input for sequencing was PBMCs, taken around atezolizumab (anti-PD-L1) treatment. This TCR derives from a man aged 65-85 years with urothelial cancer. The chain has TRBV5-5 and TRBJ1-1; TRBD1 matches at 7 bases. DNA for the CDR3: TGTGCCAGCAGCTTGTGGACAGGACTTATGAACACTGAAGCTTTCTTT. Translating gives CASSLWTGLMNTEAFF.